The 2 T cell receptor beta chains given below trace back to one sample, sequenced in a study of blood T cell repertoires in COVID-19. Sequencing used immunoSEQ multiplex PCR; TCRdb keeps in-frame clones, though not all of them. The repertoire holds approximately 220,000 clones, with 70% to 90% as singletons. The sequencing sample was made of peripheral blood. These receptors were taken from a woman aged 50 to 65 with acute or convalescent COVID-19.

The CDR3 DNA sequence: TGTGCCACCAGCAGAGTACGCAGCTCCTACGAGCAGTACTTC. Translated, it gives CATSRVRSSYEQYF. The V gene is TRBV15, the J gene TRBJ2-7; D remains unclear. Germline V gene data show CDR1 as LNHNV and CDR2 as YYDKDF (reference sequence). The CDR3 is 14 amino acids. Trimming stripped 1 base from V and 0 bases from J, with 7 bases between.

This chain uses TRBV5-1 with TRBJ1-1; 10 bases match TRBD1. CDR3 length: 14 residues. Per the germline V gene, CDR1 is SGHRS and CDR2 is YFSETQ. V gave up 4 bases and J gave up 4 bases; unmatched junction bases: 4. The CDR3 loop is CASSLDRGGTEAFF. DNA of the CDR3: TGCGCCAGCAGCCTGGACAGGGGGGGCACTGAAGCTTTCTTT.